These 25 T cell receptor beta chains were sequenced from one sample in a study of T cells in Graves' hyperthyroidism and ophthalmopathy. Amplified TCR beta CDR3 regions came from RNA transcripts. First-round RT-PCR of the TCR CDR3 relied on the HTBI primer set. MiXCR, run by TCRdb on the multiplex PCR reads, gives a single entry per CDR3 protein. Altogether over 200,000 distinct CDR3 sequences are present, less than 15% being singletons, with the ten largest covering 10% to 15%. Sequenced sample: blood. These receptors were obtained from a woman between 35 and 50 years old with Graves' hyperthyroidism that later progressed to Graves' ophthalmopathy.

On this clonotype itself: This may stem from a read error, because a much larger clone lies one nucleotide away. The rearrangement links TRBV20-1 to TRBJ2-3, with a possible D match to TRBD1 (5 bases). Germline lookup yields CDR1 DFQATT and CDR2 SNEGSKA (reference sequence). This CDR3 has 14 residues. V lost 7 bases and J lost 1, with 15 bases in between. CDR3: CSVGEVGGTDTQYF. The CDR3 nucleotides read TGCAGTGTTGGGGAAGTAGGGGGCACAGATACGCAGTATTTT.

This clonotype came up many times. The chain recombines TRBV9 with TRBJ1-6; tentatively, D is TRBD1 (6 bases). Germline V CDR1 and CDR2: SGDLS, YYNGEE. The CDR3 has 16 residues. V was clipped by 1 base and J by 2 bases, with 10 bases between them. DNA for the CDR3: TGTGCCAGCAGCGTAACCTGGACAGCCTATAATTCACCCCTCCACTTT. Translated: CASSVTWTAYNSPLHF.

The chain has TRBV7-3 and TRBJ1-1; no firm D call. The CDR3 sequence is 13 residues long. The V gene's germline CDR1 is SGHTA and CDR2 FQGTGA. Trimming pared 2 bases from V and 0 bases from J, leaving 4 bases between. The CDR3 here is CASSLLVNTEAFF. The CDR3 coding sequence is TGTGCCAGCAGCTTACTAGTGAACACTGAAGCTTTCTTT.

This clonotype was observed at least ten times. The chain uses TRBV10-3 and TRBJ2-3; 8 bases align to TRBD2. The length of the CDR3 is 16 residues. Per the germline V gene, CDR1 is ENHRY and CDR2 is SYGVKD. The V and J ends lost 10 bases and 1 base, in that order; junction bases with no gene match: 13. This chain's CDR3 is CATSSPAGLGTDTQYF. The CDR3 bases are TGTGCCACCTCGTCCCCCGCGGGACTAGGCACAGATACGCAGTATTTT.

This clonotype was recorded at least ten times. The V and J genes are TRBV6-1 and TRBJ1-5, with a tentative D call TRBD1 (6 bases). CDR1 MNHNS and CDR2 SASEGT come from the germline V gene. There are 12 residues in the CDR3. Trimming took 7 bases from V and 6 from J, leaving 10 bases between them. As DNA, the CDR3 is TGTGCCAGCAACAGGGATATTCAGCCCCAGCATTTT. Its protein product is CASNRDIQPQHF.

The table lists this clonotype with many counts. The gene calls are TRBV18 and TRBJ1-6; D might be TRBD1 (6 bases). Germline V gene sequence: CDR1 KGHSH, CDR2 LQKENI. Trimming removed 3 bases from V and 9 bases from J, with 15 bases in between. The CDR3 is 15 residues long. The CDR3 bases are TGTGCCAGCTCACCGGCACAGGGCTCATCTTCACCCCTCCACTTT. Its translation: CASSPAQGSSSPLHF.

The chain uses TRBV7-8 and TRBJ1-5; D unclear. Germline V lookup: CDR1 SGHVS, CDR2 FQNEAQ. Trimming left V 4 bases short and J 1 base short, with 14 bases between. The CDR3 extends over 16 amino acids. CDR3 residues: CASSSSDGSSNQPQHF. The CDR3 coding sequence is TGTGCCAGCAGCTCCTCAGACGGATCAAGCAATCAGCCCCAGCATTTT.

This clonotype has a count of ten or more. The CDR3 nucleotides are TGTGCCAGCAGCCCTCAAGGGGGCGGGAGGGTGAACAATGAGCAGTTCTTC. Amino acid sequence: CASSPQGGGRVNNEQFF. This chain uses TRBV7-3 with TRBJ2-1; 9 nucleotides line up with TRBD2. The germline CDR1 and CDR2 sequences are SGHTA and FQGTGA. The CDR3 length is 17 residues. V lost 5 bases, J lost 5 bases, and 13 bases stayed unmatched.

This clonotype came up many times. The chain recombines TRBV27 with TRBJ1-4; 10 positions match TRBD1. Germline CDR1 and CDR2: MNHEY and SMNVEV (reference sequence). J lost 8 bases, V lost 1 base, and 7 bases had no gene match. The CDR3 sequence is 16 residues long. CDR3 protein: CASSLFPTGGREKLFF. CDR3 nucleotide sequence: TGTGCCAGCAGTTTATTTCCGACAGGGGGCCGCGAAAAACTGTTTTTT.

At least ten counts were recorded for this clonotype. This chain uses TRBV6-5 with TRBJ1-3, with 8 bases aligning to TRBD1. The CDR3 is 17 amino acids. In germline, CDR1 is MNHEY, CDR2 SVGAGI. V trimming: 2 bases; J trimming: 4 bases; junction bases outside the gene matches: 10. DNA of the CDR3: TGTGCCAGCAGTTACAGTCCCCTCGGACAGGGCGGAAACACCATATATTTT. This translates into CASSYSPLGQGGNTIYF.

Ten or more counts support this clonotype. The chain links TRBV6-1 to TRBJ2-3; D possibly corresponds to TRBD2 (6 bases). CDR1 is MNHNS and CDR2 is SASEGT in the germline V gene. The CDR3 loop spans 16 amino acids. V lost 6 bases to trimming and J lost 0 bases, with 16 bases between them. CDR3 amino acids: CASRQDYYTSTDTQYF. The CDR3 coding sequence is TGTGCCAGCAGGCAGGACTACTATACTAGCACAGATACGCAGTATTTT.

This clonotype was observed at least ten times. An end of the junction does not agree with germline; a read error may underlie this. The chain employs TRBV7-9 and TRBJ1-3; no clear D. Germline loops: CDR1 SEHNR, CDR2 FQNEAQ (reference sequence). The CDR3 is 12 amino acids. This CDR3 is CTSSLWGNTIYF. The CDR3 nucleotides are TGTACCAGCAGCTTATGGGGAAACACCATATATTTT.

The chain recombines TRBV6-1 with TRBJ1-3; no clear D. The CDR3 consists of 13 residues. Per the germline V gene, CDR1 is MNHNS and CDR2 is SASEGT. Trimming removed 8 bases at V and 3 bases at J, with 11 bases between. Written as DNA, the CDR3 is TGTGCCAGCGATCTTACGAGTGGAAACACCATATATTTT. Its protein product is CASDLTSGNTIYF.

The J gene is TRBJ1-2, the V gene TRBV29-1; D unresolved. V was pared by 6 bases and J by 2 bases, with 7 bases between. The CDR3 is 11 amino acids. Germline V gene sequence: CDR1 SQVTM, CDR2 ANQGSEA. CDR3 region: CSVEENYGYTF. Here the CDR3 DNA reads TGCAGCGTGGAGGAGAACTATGGCTACACCTTC.

This clonotype was observed many times. V and J are TRBV20-1 and TRBJ2-3; 9 nucleotides align to TRBD2. This CDR3 spans 16 amino acids. Germline loops: CDR1 DFQATT, CDR2 SNEGSKA (reference sequence). V lost 1 base and J lost 4; bases outside the gene matches: 9. The CDR3 nucleotides read TGCAGTGCTAGAGGAGACGCGGGAGGGGTCGCAGATACGCAGTATTTT. Its translation: CSARGDAGGVADTQYF.

The sample holds many counts of this clonotype. V and J are TRBV12-3 or TRBV12-4 and TRBJ1-5; D is perhaps TRBD1 (6 bases). Trimming stripped 5 bases from V and 7 bases from J, with 9 bases between. There are 12 residues in the CDR3. The CDR3 bases are TGTGCCAGCAGTCGTGGGGGCCAGCCCCAGCATTTT. This encodes CASSRGGQPQHF.

This chain links TRBV2 with TRBJ2-1; 10 bases line up with TRBD2. The CDR3 sequence is 15 residues long. V was clipped by 3 bases and J by 8 bases; unmatched bases: 7. Germline V lookup: CDR1 SNHLY, CDR2 FYNNEI. CDR3 DNA sequence: TGTGCCAGCAGTGACCCCAGCGGGGGGGCGGATGAGCAGTTCTTC. It is translated as CASSDPSGGADEQFF.

This clonotype was observed at least ten times. The chain joins TRBV7-8 to TRBJ2-1; 7 positions agree with TRBD2. Germline V CDR1 and CDR2: SGHVS, FQNEAQ. Germline trimming cut 3 bases from V and 3 bases from J; bases unmatched to any gene: 17. This CDR3 contains 19 residues. The CDR3: CASSLGIVGYREVYNEQFF. Here the CDR3 DNA reads TGTGCCAGCAGCTTGGGGATTGTGGGGTACCGGGAGGTCTACAATGAGCAGTTCTTC.

This clonotype was counted ten times or more. This CDR3 is CASSSRDYRTYEQYF. In DNA form, the CDR3 reads TGTGCCAGCAGTAGCCGGGACTACAGAACCTACGAGCAGTACTTC. The chain carries TRBV2 and TRBJ2-7, with 7 bases matching TRBD2. CDR3 length: 15 amino acids. Germline values: CDR1 SNHLY, CDR2 FYNNEI. The ends lost 5 bases at V and 2 bases at J; junction bases unmatched: 9. Complete variable domain (other parts from reference TRBV2 and TRBJ2-7): EPEVTQTPSHQVTQMGQEVILRCVPISNHLYFYWYRQILGQKVEFLVSFYNNEISEKSEIFDDQFSVERPDGSNFTLKIRSTKLEDSAMYFCASSSRDYRTYEQYFGPGTRLTVT.

This clonotype has only a few counts. The gene calls are TRBV4-1 and TRBJ2-2; D call uncertain. Germline V lookup: CDR1 MGHRA, CDR2 YSYEKL. V was clipped by 1 base and J by 1 base, with 7 bases between them. The CDR3 consists of 15 residues. The CDR3 nucleotides are TGCGCCAGCAGCCAAGGTCCGGGGAACACCGGGGAGCTGTTTTTT. Translated, it gives CASSQGPGNTGELFF.

Of note for this clonotype: A much larger clone differs from this one at a single base, so this may be a read error. The genes are TRBV2 and TRBJ2-7; TRBD1 agrees at 7 bases. The junction had 9 bases not matched to a gene; V was cut back by 8 bases and J by 5 bases. This CDR3 comprises 13 residues. CDR1 is SNHLY, CDR2 FYNNEI, per germline. CDR3 amino acids: CASSPGQWNEQYF. The CDR3 coding sequence is TGTGCCAGCTCTCCGGGACAGTGGAACGAGCAGTACTTC.

The chain carries TRBV12-3 or TRBV12-4 and TRBJ1-2; D is possibly TRBD1 (5 bases). V shed 8 bases and J shed 2 bases, with 9 bases lying between them. CDR3 size: 12 residues. CDR3 sequence: CASGRQNYGYTF. For the CDR3, the DNA is TGTGCCAGCGGCCGACAGAACTATGGCTACACCTTC.

In this sample, this clonotype turned up a few times. V and J are TRBV14 and TRBJ2-3, with 9 positions matching TRBD2. The CDR3 consists of 20 residues. The ends lost 4 bases at V and 5 bases at J; junction bases unmatched: 22. From germline, CDR1 is SGHDN and CDR2 FVKESK. The CDR3 is CASSRRLGIISGSVGDTQYF. For the CDR3, the DNA is TGTGCCAGCAGCCGCCGCCTTGGTATCATTAGCGGGAGCGTGGGAGATACGCAGTATTTT.

This clonotype was counted many times. V gene TRBV11-2 combines with J gene TRBJ1-1; the D is unclear. The CDR3 sequence is 14 residues long. The ends were cut back, 6 bases at V and 1 base at J, with 12 bases in the middle. Germline loops: CDR1 SGHAT, CDR2 FQNNGV. The CDR3, as DNA: TGTGCCAGCAGTTCAGTCGGACGGAACACTGAAGCTTTCTTT. This sequence encodes CASSSVGRNTEAFF.

This clonotype was counted at least ten times. This chain connects TRBV30 to TRBJ2-2; TRBD1 aligns across 12 bases. CDR1 and CDR2 from the germline V gene are GTSNPN and SVGIG (reference sequence). The CDR3 spans 15 residues. The CDR3 DNA follows: TGTGCGGGACAGGGGGCCGCCGCAAGGGCCGGGGAGCTGTTTTTT. Its translation: CAGQGAAARAGELFF. The variable domain in full, with the rest retrieved from reference TRBV30 and TRBJ2-2, is SQTIHQWPATLVQPVGSPLSLECTVEGTSNPNLYWYRQAAGRGLQLLFYSVGIGQISSEVPQNLSASRPQDRQFILSSKKLLLSDSGFYLCAGQGAAARAGELFFGEGSRLTVL.